This T cell receptor (beta chain) was captured by sequencing in a study of T cells in tumors after PD-1 blockade. Background on the study: Prior checkpoint blockade, systemic immunosuppressant use, or anti-cancer therapy within 4 weeks excluded patients. Each patient got pembrolizumab 200 mg every 3 weeks or cemiplimab 350 mg every 2 weeks.

Points on this clone: Its antigen is undetermined.

Study-wide results and limits: Some novel exhausted tumor clones appeared in pre-treatment blood, suggesting peripheral recruitment.

The protocol was immunoSEQ multiplex PCR, while the TCRdb copy is restricted to in-frame clones and leaves out a portion. The sample lists about 60,000 clones, about 74% seen once, with approximately 4.5% in the top ten. Germline V gene sequence: CDR1 SGHDT, CDR2 YYEEEE. V lost 3 bases, J lost 2 bases, and 14 bases lay in between. The CDR3 contains 15 residues. This clonotype was obtained from a human donor with basal cell carcinoma. The input for sequencing was PBMCs, taken after anti-PD-1 treatment. This sequence joins TRBV5-6 and TRBJ2-5; possible D gene TRBD2, 5 bases. As DNA, the CDR3 is TGTGCCAGCAGCTATAAAGGGAGAGGGCAAGAGACCCAGTACTTC. The encoded protein is CASSYKGRGQETQYF. Looking up the rest from reference TRBV5-6 and TRBJ2-5 gives the full variable domain: DAGVTQSPTHLIKTRGQQVTLRCSPKSGHDTVSWYQQALGQGPQFIFQYYEEEERQRGNFPDRFSGHQFPNYSSELNVNALLLGDSALYLCASSYKGRGQETQYFGPGTRLLVL.